This T cell receptor (beta chain) was documented in a study of technical replicates of blood from a handful of donors. Generated by immunoSEQ multiplex PCR, the TCRdb table keeps only in-frame clones and is missing some. This table holds some 80,000 clones, around 97% found once. Trimming pared 4 bases from V and 2 bases from J, leaving 9 bases between. CDR3 length: 14 residues. Germline loops: CDR1 SGHRS, CDR2 YFSETQ. The sequencing input was T cells isolated from PBMCs. The chain joins TRBV5-1 to TRBJ2-2, with D tentatively TRBD1 (6 bases). The TCR comes from a human donor in good health. CDR3 DNA: TGCGCCAGCAGCCGGGACACAAACACCGGGGAGCTGTTTTTT. As protein: CASSRDTNTGELFF.